Listed here are 16 T cell receptor beta chains from one sample, sequenced in a study of cytomegalovirus exposure and HLA in healthy donors. The PCR contained 60 Vbeta and 13 Jbeta primers. Only in-frame clones appear in the TCRdb table, and some are missing; sequencing was by immunoSEQ multiplex PCR. This sample carries about 200,000 clones, 60% to 80% of them seen once, and the ten largest clones take 1.5% to 2%. The sequencing input was PBMCs. The origin of the receptors is a male donor in good health and CMV-seronegative.

J is TRBJ2-4 and V is TRBV14, with D hard to call. Germline V CDR1 and CDR2: SGHDN, FVKESK. V gave up 1 base and J gave up 12 bases, with 13 bases separating them. This CDR3 comprises 13 residues. As DNA, the CDR3 is TGTGCCAGCAGCCAAGGGGTTAGCTCTACTCAGTACTTC. It specifies CASSQGVSSTQYF.

This clone turned up a few times. The rearrangement joins TRBV11-2 to TRBJ2-3; 9 bases align to TRBD1. Germline V CDR1 and CDR2: SGHAT, FQNNGV. V gave up 5 bases and J gave up 6 bases; unmatched junction bases: 6. This CDR3 has 14 amino acids. The CDR3 protein is CASSHRTGVDTQYF. The DNA of the CDR3 is TGTGCCAGCAGCCATCGGACAGGGGTCGATACGCAGTATTTT.

This chain joins TRBV2 and TRBJ1-6, with D possibly TRBD1 on 5 matching bases. The CDR3 spans 16 residues. The V gene lost 0 bases and the J gene lost 9 bases, with 15 bases spanning the gap. Germline loops: CDR1 SNHLY, CDR2 FYNNEI. The CDR3 region is CASSEALGGLGSPLHF. CDR3 nucleotide sequence: TGTGCCAGCAGTGAAGCGCTGGGGGGTTTGGGTTCACCCCTCCACTTT. The entire variable domain, with the rest obtained from reference TRBV2 and TRBJ1-6, is as follows: EPEVTQTPSHQVTQMGQEVILRCVPISNHLYFYWYRQILGQKVEFLVSFYNNEISEKSEIFDDQFSVERPDGSNFTLKIRSTKLEDSAMYFCASSEALGGLGSPLHFGNGTRLTVT.

The chain recombines TRBV30 with TRBJ2-1; a possible D gene is TRBD2 (5 bases). This CDR3 spans 13 amino acids. The germline V gene has CDR1 GTSNPN and CDR2 SVGIG (reference sequence). V shed 0 bases and J shed 9 bases, with 12 bases lying between them. CDR3 sequence: CAWSVRGNGEQFF. In DNA, the CDR3 is TGTGCCTGGAGTGTACGAGGGAATGGTGAGCAGTTCTTC.

The chain is built from TRBV6-5 and TRBJ1-1; 7 nucleotides line up with TRBD1. Germline lookup yields CDR1 MNHEY and CDR2 SVGAGI. Germline trimming cut 5 bases from V and 5 bases from J; bases unmatched to any gene: 5. The CDR3 sequence is 13 residues long. Here the CDR3 reads CASSPPGGTEAFF. The CDR3 DNA is TGTGCCAGCAGTCCGCCAGGGGGGACTGAAGCTTTCTTT.

The CDR3 nucleotides read TGTGCCTGGAGTGTAGACGGAGGGGCGAATGAAGCTTTCTTT. It encodes CAWSVDGGANEAFF. This rearrangement joins TRBV30 to TRBJ1-1, with D maybe TRBD1 (5 bases). The CDR3 has 14 residues. CDR1 GTSNPN and CDR2 SVGIG come from the germline V gene (reference sequence). V was trimmed by 0 bases and J by 7 bases, leaving 15 bases between them.

The rearrangement links TRBV19 to TRBJ2-1; D not certain. CDR3 length: 13 residues. V dropped 9 bases and J dropped 0 bases, with 9 bases sitting between them. Germline lookup yields CDR1 LNHDA and CDR2 SQIVND (reference sequence). DNA of the CDR3: TGTGCCAGCCGGCCAGGCTCCTACAATGAGCAGTTCTTC. Protein product: CASRPGSYNEQFF.

V usage is TRBV7-3 and J usage is TRBJ2-1; TRBD2 aligns across 10 bases. The CDR3 consists of 19 residues. Trimming cost V 3 bases and J 7 bases; bases outside gene matches: 18. Germline V CDR1 and CDR2: SGHTA, FQGTGA. CDR3 in amino acids: CASSLDPRGQAGGGNEQFF. The CDR3, as DNA: TGTGCCAGCAGCTTGGACCCCAGAGGCCAAGCGGGAGGGGGTAATGAGCAGTTCTTC.

In its sample, this clone was seen once. The V call is TRBV19, the J call TRBJ1-1, with 8 bases identical to TRBD1. This CDR3 region has 17 residues. V gave up 5 bases and J gave up 3 bases; unmatched junction bases: 14. Germline lookup yields CDR1 LNHDA and CDR2 SQIVND (reference sequence). CDR3 protein: CASSGNDRGSDHTEAFF. CDR3 in DNA: TGTGCCAGTAGTGGGAACGACAGGGGATCGGATCACACTGAAGCTTTCTTT.

V is TRBV11-2 and J is TRBJ1-6; 8 bases are a match to TRBD1. With V trimmed by 8 bases and J by 7 bases, 4 bases remained unmatched. The CDR3 extends over 13 amino acids. Germline V gene sequence: CDR1 SGHAT, CDR2 FQNNGV. CDR3 DNA: TGTGCCAGCCGGACAGGGTCGAATTCACCCCTCCACTTT. Its translation is CASRTGSNSPLHF.

This chain uses TRBV5-4 with TRBJ2-7; a weak D match, TRBD2 (7 bases). Trimming cost V 4 bases and J 0 bases, with 11 bases left between them. The CDR3 consists of 14 residues. The germline V gene has CDR1 SGHNT and CDR2 YYREEE (reference sequence). The chain's CDR3 is CASSKRGASYEQYF. The CDR3 DNA sequence: TGTGCCAGCAGCAAACGGGGGGCCTCCTACGAGCAGTACTTC.

The chain couples TRBV7-2 to TRBJ1-6; D might be TRBD1 (6 bases). Trimming stripped 3 bases from V and 4 bases from J, with 16 bases between. Per the germline V gene, CDR1 is SGHTA and CDR2 is FQGNSA. This CDR3 contains 17 residues. The CDR3 bases are TGTGCCAGCAGCTTTAGTAGGCAGGGGACATATAATTCACCCCTCCACTTT. This sequence encodes CASSFSRQGTYNSPLHF.

The chain has TRBV5-1 and TRBJ2-3; 9 bases map to TRBD1. V lost 3 bases and J lost 2; bases outside the gene matches: 4. The germline CDR1 and CDR2 sequences are SGHRS and YFSETQ. The CDR3 length is 15 residues. CDR3 nucleotide sequence: TGCGCCAGCAGCTGGACAGGGGCGCACACAGATACGCAGTATTTT. Translation: CASSWTGAHTDTQYF.

Here the CDR3 reads CASSLVGAGGSEQYF. CDR3 DNA sequence: TGTGCCAGCAGCTTGGTAGGGGCAGGGGGGAGCGAGCAGTACTTC. The genes are TRBV5-8 and TRBJ2-7, with D perhaps TRBD1 (7 bases). Trimming cost V 0 bases and J 6 bases, with 16 bases left between them. Germline V gene data show CDR1 as SGHTS and CDR2 as YDEGEE. The CDR3 has 15 residues.

The V gene is TRBV6-6, the J gene TRBJ1-1, with 11 bases matching TRBD1. Germline CDR1 MNHNY, CDR2 SVGAGI (reference sequence). V lost 9 bases, J lost 0 bases, and 9 bases stayed unmatched. The CDR3 is 16 amino acids. DNA of the CDR3: TGTGCCAGTCTCGGACAGGGGGCGAACATGAACACTGAAGCTTTCTTT. Translated, it gives CASLGQGANMNTEAFF.

V and J are TRBV7-9 and TRBJ1-3; 8 nucleotides match TRBD1. The CDR3 contains 14 residues. V dropped 8 bases and J dropped 3; count of bases not matched to a gene: 6. Germline V gives CDR1 SEHNR, CDR2 FQNEAQ (reference sequence). The CDR3 DNA follows: TGTGCCAGCGCAAATACAGGGGGTGGAAACACCATATATTTT. This sequence encodes CASANTGGGNTIYF.